These 17 T cell receptor beta chains share one sample of origin, sequenced in a study of sequential checkpoint blockade in melanoma. This sample's treatment: randomized to nivolumab then ipilimumab (arm A) or the reverse (arm B). The data were produced by immunoSEQ multiplex PCR, yet TCRdb's version contains in-frame clones alone and is incomplete. The table records about 8,400 clones, 90% of them present only once. Sequenced here: CD8+ T cells sorted from blood (inferred from file names), sampled from a patient given nivolumab and ipilimumab in sequence. The receptors derive from a human donor with melanoma.

V gene TRBV7-9 combines with J gene TRBJ1-4; D is perhaps TRBD1 (6 bases). Germline CDR1 is SEHNR and CDR2 is FQNEAQ (reference sequence). The CDR3 runs 15 residues. V gave up 5 bases and J gave up 4 bases, with 14 bases separating them. This chain's CDR3 is CASSAVTGNNEKLFF. CDR3 sequence (DNA): TGTGCCAGCAGCGCCGTAACAGGGAATAATGAAAAACTGTTTTTT.

The J gene is TRBJ2-7, the V gene TRBV7-8, with D possibly matching TRBD1 (6 bases). In germline, CDR1 is SGHVS, CDR2 FQNEAQ. The CDR3 runs 14 residues. V was clipped by 5 bases and J by 4 bases, with 15 bases between them. The CDR3 protein is CASSPRQDAYEQYV. The CDR3 DNA follows: TGTGCCAGCAGCCCACGACAGGATGCTTACGAGCAGTACGTC.

CDR3 loop: CASSPPAASLYNEQFF. The CDR3 region has the DNA TGTGCCAGCAGCCCTCCCGCGGCTAGCCTCTACAATGAGCAGTTCTTC. This rearrangement joins TRBV7-6 to TRBJ2-1; D might be TRBD2 (5 bases). The CDR3 is 16 amino acids. The V gene lost 5 bases and the J gene lost 3 bases, with 17 bases spanning the gap. Germline V lookup: CDR1 SGHVS, CDR2 FNYEAQ.

This chain's CDR3 is CASSRTGLRGEYGYTF. DNA of the CDR3: TGCGCCAGCAGCCGGACAGGCCTGCGGGGTGAATATGGCTACACCTTC. The genes are TRBV5-1 and TRBJ1-2; 7 bases are a match to TRBD1. CDR3 length: 16 residues. The germline V gene encodes CDR1 SGHRS and CDR2 YFSETQ. V dropped 4 bases and J dropped 5; count of bases not matched to a gene: 14.

By sample fraction, this clone is large. The chain couples TRBV19 to TRBJ2-2; 8 bases agree with TRBD1. The germline V gene has CDR1 LNHDA and CDR2 SQIVND (reference sequence). The CDR3 runs 15 residues. Trimming at V came to 7 bases and at J to 0 bases, leaving 4 bases not matched to a gene. In DNA form, the CDR3 reads TGTGCCAGTACGTACAGGGGGTCGAACACCGGGGAGCTGTTTTTT. Protein product: CASTYRGSNTGELFF.

The CDR3 DNA follows: TGCGCCAGCAGCCAAACTTACGGAAACACCATATATTTT. Its translation: CASSQTYGNTIYF. The chain is built from TRBV4-3 and TRBJ1-3; the D is unclear. Germline V gene data show CDR1 as LGHNA and CDR2 as YSLEER. The CDR3 loop spans 13 amino acids. V gave up 2 bases and J gave up 4 bases, with 6 bases separating them.

The rearrangement links TRBV2 to TRBJ2-7; D ambiguous. The ends were cut back, 7 bases at V and 3 bases at J, with 7 bases in the middle. From germline, CDR1 is SNHLY and CDR2 FYNNEI. The CDR3 sequence is 11 residues long. CDR3: CASTSDYEQYF. In nucleotides, the CDR3 is TGTGCCAGCACGAGCGACTACGAGCAGTACTTC.

The gene calls are TRBV6-1 and TRBJ2-1; D gene unclear. CDR1 and CDR2 from the germline V gene are MNHNS and SASEGT. The CDR3 has 14 residues. The V end lost 1 base, the J end lost 8 bases, and 12 bases lay between the germline ends. This CDR3 reads CASSEVLRYHEQFF. The CDR3 coding sequence is TGTGCCAGCAGTGAAGTTCTCAGGTACCATGAGCAGTTCTTC.

J is TRBJ1-2 and V is TRBV6-5; D is unresolved. V was pared by 2 bases and J by 0 bases, with 13 bases between. CDR3 length equals 16 residues. The V gene's germline CDR1 is MNHEY and CDR2 SVGAGI. CDR3 in DNA: TGTGCCAGCAGTTACACCGCGGATGGTGCTAACTATGGCTACACCTTC. Translated: CASSYTADGANYGYTF.

The chain uses TRBV27 and TRBJ2-7; 7 bases match TRBD2. The V segment lost 8 bases and the J segment 0 bases; nucleotides outside the gene matches: 4. This CDR3 region has 13 residues. Per germline, CDR1 MNHEY and CDR2 SMNVEV (reference sequence). CDR3 DNA: TGTGCCAGCGCCTGGGGGGGCTCCTACGAGCAGTACTTC. Residues: CASAWGGSYEQYF.

The genes are TRBV7-9 and TRBJ1-5, with D unresolved. The CDR3 runs 15 residues. Germline CDR1 is SEHNR and CDR2 is FQNEAQ (reference sequence). Trimming stripped 5 bases from V and 6 bases from J, with 17 bases between. Here the CDR3 reads CASSPSIGDTQPQHF. CDR3 nucleotides: TGTGCCAGCAGCCCGAGTATTGGCGACACTCAGCCCCAGCATTTT. The full variable domain, its missing parts supplied by reference TRBV7-9 and TRBJ1-5, is DTGVSQNPRHKITKRGQNVTFRCDPISEHNRLYWYRQTLGQGPEFLTYFQNEAQLEKSRLLSDRFSAERPKGSFSTLEIQRTEQGDSAMYLCASSPSIGDTQPQHFGDGTRLSIL.

The chain employs TRBV10-2 and TRBJ1-2; the D gene is possibly TRBD1 (5 bases). The CDR3 sequence is 13 residues long. The germline V and J ends were trimmed by 0 bases and 8 bases, with 10 bases remaining between them. Germline assignment: CDR1 WSHSY and CDR2 SAAADI. In nucleotides, the CDR3 is TGCGCCAGCAGTGAGTCATTGGGGGGAGGCTACACCTTC. This translates into CASSESLGGGYTF.

The V gene is TRBV27, the J gene TRBJ1-4; 9 bases map to TRBD1. CDR1 is MNHEY and CDR2 is SMNVEV in the germline V gene (reference sequence). The CDR3 has 15 amino acids. With 6 bases clipped from V and 2 bases from J, the junction kept 4 bases outside the gene matches. In DNA, the CDR3 is TGTGCCAGCAGATACAGGGGGCCCACTAATGAAAAACTGTTTTTT. Translating gives CASRYRGPTNEKLFF.

The chain uses TRBV10-3 and TRBJ2-7; D unresolved. Looked up from germline, CDR1 is ENHRY and CDR2 is SYGVKD. Trimming shortened V by 8 bases and J by 11 bases, and 7 bases separated the two germline ends. There are 8 residues in the CDR3. DNA for the CDR3: TGTGCCATCCCGAAGGAGTACGTC. Protein sequence: CAIPKEYV.

The genes are TRBV4-2 and TRBJ1-2; 9 positions match TRBD1. The germline CDR1 and CDR2 sequences are LGHNA and YNFKEQ. V shed 5 bases, J shed 3 bases, and the junction held 10 bases outside the gene matches. This CDR3 is 16 amino acids long. Here the CDR3 DNA reads TGTGCCAGCAGCGTAATAACAGGGGGCCAGGACTATGGCTACACCTTC. This translates into CASSVITGGQDYGYTF.

This rearrangement joins TRBV19 to TRBJ2-7, with a possible D match to TRBD1 (7 bases). The CDR3 is made up of 15 amino acids. V was cut by 3 bases and J by 1 base, with 13 bases left in between. Germline V gene sequence: CDR1 LNHDA, CDR2 SQIVND (reference sequence). The CDR3 nucleotides are TGTGCCAGTAGTATCTCGGAGGGGGCGTCCTACGAGCAGTACTTC. Amino acid sequence: CASSISEGASYEQYF. Full variable domain (rest looked up from reference TRBV19 and TRBJ2-7): DGGITQSPKYLFRKEGQNVTLSCEQNLNHDAMYWYRQDPGQGLRLIYYSQIVNDFQKGDIAEGYSVSREKKESFPLTVTSAQKNPTAFYLCASSISEGASYEQYFGPGTRLTVT.

The chain combines TRBV2 with TRBJ2-7, with TRBD2 matching 10 bases. Trimming cost V 3 bases and J 7 bases; bases outside gene matches: 6. Germline CDR1 SNHLY, CDR2 FYNNEI. The CDR3 contains 14 residues. As DNA, the CDR3 is TGTGCCAGCAGTGATTCGAGCGGGAGGGGAGAGCAGTACTTC. It specifies CASSDSSGRGEQYF.